Listed below are T cell receptor beta chains from one sample, sequenced in a study of blood T cells in healthy people across ages. TCRdb reprocessed the 5' RACE reads with MiXCR, giving one entry per CDR3 protein. The sample contains some 1 million distinct CDR3 sequences, under 45% of which appear only once. Sequenced input: blood. These receptors were collected from an older woman in good health. Both conserved end residues are part of each CDR3. D genes are given only for firm matches. Some rows mark clone size as missing; the rest say once, few, many or name a class of expanded clone.

J | size | D | V | DNA | CDR3
TRBJ1-5 | once | - | TRBV6-1 | TGTGCCAGCAGTGATGGCAGTAGCAATCAGCCCCAGCATTTT | CASSDGSSNQPQHF
TRBJ2-7 | few | TRBD1 | TRBV9 | TGTGCCAGCAGCACGTCCGGACAGGGGGCATACGAGCAGTACTTC | CASSTSGQGAYEQYF
TRBJ1-4 | - | - | TRBV5-1 | TGCGCCAGCAGCTTGGGAGGGGCGAGGAGTGAAAAACTGTTTTTT | CASSLGGARSEKLFF
TRBJ1-1 | - | - | TRBV29-1 | TGCCATGCCCAGGCCTCGCGGGGGGACACTGAAGCTTTCTTT | CHAQASRGDTEAFF
TRBJ2-5 | - | - | TRBV7-2 | TGTGCCAGCAACCTCATGGAGACCCAGTACTTC | CASNLMETQYF
TRBJ1-5 | - | - | TRBV6-6 | TGTGCCAGCAGAGGGGCCCACAATTCTGCGCCCCAGCATTTT | CASRGAHNSAPQHF
TRBJ1-1 | - | TRBD1 | TRBV10-3 | TGTGCCATCAGAGTGACAGGGAATGAGAACACTGAAGCTTTCTTT | CAIRVTGNENTEAFF
TRBJ2-3 | - | TRBD1 | TRBV6-5 | TGTGCCAGCAGTTACTCCGGACAGGGTGGAGATACGCAGTATTTT | CASSYSGQGGDTQYF
TRBJ2-3 | - | TRBD2 | TRBV20-1 | TGCAGTGCTCCCCGGGGGGGCACAGATACGCAGTATTTT | CSAPRGGTDTQYF
TRBJ1-2 | - | TRBD1 | TRBV20-1 | TGCAGTGCTAGACCGGGACAGGGTATATGGGGCTACACCTTC | CSARPGQGIWGYTF
TRBJ2-3 | few | - | TRBV29-1 | TGCAGCGCCCGACGGGACTCCCCAGATACGCAGTATTTT | CSARRDSPDTQYF
TRBJ2-5 | few | - | TRBV25-1 | TGTGCCAGCAGTAGGGAGGGGGCGTGGGAGACCCAGTACTTC | CASSREGAWETQYF
TRBJ2-1 | - | - | TRBV20-1 | TGCAGTGCTAGGGTAGTAAGTGAGCAGTTCTTC | CSARVVSEQFF
TRBJ2-1 | many | TRBD2 | TRBV29-1 | TGCAGCGTTGGACTAGCGGGAAACAATGAGCAGTTCTTC | CSVGLAGNNEQFF
TRBJ2-7 | few | - | TRBV29-1 | TGCAGCGTTGACCAGGGGGGCTACGAGCAGTACTTC | CSVDQGGYEQYF
TRBJ2-1 | - | - | TRBV6-5 | TGTGCCAGCAGTTACGAGCGGCCCCCTTACAATGAGCAGTTCTTC | CASSYERPPYNEQFF
TRBJ2-1 | few | TRBD1 | TRBV10-3 | TGTGCCATCAGGGGCGGGACAGGGAGATTTGATGAGCAGTTCTTC | CAIRGGTGRFDEQFF
TRBJ1-1 | few | TRBD1 | TRBV12-3/TRBV12-4 | TGTGCCAGCAGTTCCGGGACAGGGGGTAACACTGAAGCTTTCTTT | CASSSGTGGNTEAFF
TRBJ2-5 | - | - | TRBV9 | TGTGCCAGCAGCGTAGATCCCGTCCAAGAGACCCAGTACTTC | CASSVDPVQETQYF
TRBJ2-7 | many | TRBD1 | TRBV28 | TGTGCCAGCAGTTGGACAGGCTACGAGCAGTACTTC | CASSWTGYEQYF
TRBJ2-3 | - | - | TRBV27 | TGTGCCAGCAGTCCTTATTCCCGGATAGTTAGCACAGATACGCAGTATTTT | CASSPYSRIVSTDTQYF
TRBJ1-5 | - | - | TRBV7-9 | TGTGCCAGCAGCACTCAAGGGGGGTCCGAGCCCCAGCATTTT | CASSTQGGSEPQHF
TRBJ1-1 | - | TRBD1 | TRBV5-6 | TGTGCCAGCAGCTCACAGGGGGCTGTGGCTGAAGCTTTCTTT | CASSSQGAVAEAFF
TRBJ1-2 | few | TRBD1 | TRBV20-1 | TGCAGTGCTACTCCAGGGGGCGACTATGGCTACACCTTC | CSATPGGDYGYTF
TRBJ2-4 | - | TRBD1 | TRBV27 | TGTGCCAGCAGTCAGGGGACAGGGTCGGGAAACATTCAGTACTTC | CASSQGTGSGNIQYF
TRBJ2-5 | - | - | TRBV28 | TGTGCCAGCAGTTTAGTAAATCAGGGGGAGACCCAGTACTTC | CASSLVNQGETQYF
TRBJ1-2 | - | - | TRBV9 | TGTGCCAGCAGCGTCCAAAACTATGGCTACACCTTC | CASSVQNYGYTF
TRBJ2-7 | - | - | TRBV6-5 | TGTGCCAGCAGCCTCCTCAGCGGTCTCTCCTACGAGCAGTACTTC | CASSLLSGLSYEQYF
TRBJ2-1 | few | TRBD2 | TRBV7-9 | TGTGCCAGCAGCCATCCTAGCGGTTTCTCCTACAATGAGCAGTTCTTC | CASSHPSGFSYNEQFF
TRBJ1-2 | once | TRBD1 | TRBV10-3 | TGTGCCATCAGTGTGGACAGGGTTGAGGGCTACACCTTC | CAISVDRVEGYTF
TRBJ1-2 | - | TRBD1 | TRBV12-3/TRBV12-4 | TGTGCCAGCAGTGGGACAGGGGGCATTTATGGCTACACCTTC | CASSGTGGIYGYTF
TRBJ2-5 | many | - | TRBV29-1 | TGCAGCGTTGTAGGAGCTCAAGGGACCCAGTACTTC | CSVVGAQGTQYF
TRBJ2-1 | few | - | TRBV7-2 | TGTGCCAGCAGCCAGTGGGCCGGAAGGGGGTACAATGAGCAGTTCTTC | CASSQWAGRGYNEQFF
TRBJ2-7 | - | - | TRBV7-6 | TGTGCCAGCAGCTTAGATAACAGGGACGAGCAGTACTTC | CASSLDNRDEQYF